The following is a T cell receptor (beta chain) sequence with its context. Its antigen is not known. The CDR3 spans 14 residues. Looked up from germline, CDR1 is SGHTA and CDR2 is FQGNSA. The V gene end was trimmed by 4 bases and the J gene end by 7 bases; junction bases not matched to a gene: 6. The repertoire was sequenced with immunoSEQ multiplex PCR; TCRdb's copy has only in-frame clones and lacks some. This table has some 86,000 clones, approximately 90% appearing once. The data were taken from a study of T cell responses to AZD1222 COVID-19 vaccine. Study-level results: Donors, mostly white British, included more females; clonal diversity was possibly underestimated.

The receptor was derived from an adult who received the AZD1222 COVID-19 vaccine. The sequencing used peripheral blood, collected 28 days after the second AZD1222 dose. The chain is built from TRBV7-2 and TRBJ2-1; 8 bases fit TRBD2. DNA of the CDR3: TGTGCCAGCAGCTCCCCGGGGGGGTGGAATGAGCAGTTCTTC. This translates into CASSSPGGWNEQFF.